This T cell receptor beta chain came from a study of CD8 T cells in Susac syndrome. Findings and caveats of the study: The study conceded that relatively few individuals underwent its TCR sequencing and HLA analysis.

An amount of RNA that ranged from roughly 0.5 to 1 ug was reverse transcribed with random hexamers. The amplification used immunoSEQ multiplex PCR on TCR beta CDR3; it spanned 54 Vbeta and 13 Jbeta. A single record per CDR3 protein comes from TCRdb applying MiXCR to the immunoSEQ multiplex PCR reads. The sample has approximately 150,000 distinct CDR3 sequences; approximately 94% are singletons. Sequencing of TCR beta was performed on blood CD8+ and CD4+ T cells. Points on this clonotype: The target antigen is unknown.

Germline CDR1 is DFQATT and CDR2 is SNEGSKA (reference sequence). Germline trimming cut 5 bases from V and 0 bases from J; bases unmatched to any gene: 10. The CDR3 extends over 16 amino acids. The source of this sequence is a human donor with multiple sclerosis. V gene TRBV20-1 combines with J gene TRBJ1-5; TRBD1 matches 7 bases. The sequencing sample was made of CD4+ T cells from PBMCs. CDR3 nucleotide sequence: TGCAGTGCTCTGAGGGACAGTGGGACTAGCAATCAGCCCCAGCATTTT. Encoded protein: CSALRDSGTSNQPQHF.